The text below deals with one T cell receptor (beta chain). This record belongs to a study of technical replicates of blood from a handful of donors. Method: immunoSEQ multiplex PCR; TCRdb's copy keeps in-frame clones and lacks some. The sample carries under 70,000 clones, 70% to 90% recorded once. The length of the CDR3 is 12 residues. Germline V lookup: CDR1 LNHDA, CDR2 SQIVND (reference sequence). Trimming took 5 bases from V and 4 from J, leaving 8 bases between them. The chain couples TRBV19 to TRBJ1-2; tentatively, D is TRBD1 (6 bases). The receptor was derived from a human donor in good health. Some clones in this sample may be carry-over from other donors' samples. The sample consisted of PBMCs. The CDR3 bases are TGTGCCAGTAGTCAGGGGCGCTATGGCTACACCTTC. Amino acids: CASSQGRYGYTF.